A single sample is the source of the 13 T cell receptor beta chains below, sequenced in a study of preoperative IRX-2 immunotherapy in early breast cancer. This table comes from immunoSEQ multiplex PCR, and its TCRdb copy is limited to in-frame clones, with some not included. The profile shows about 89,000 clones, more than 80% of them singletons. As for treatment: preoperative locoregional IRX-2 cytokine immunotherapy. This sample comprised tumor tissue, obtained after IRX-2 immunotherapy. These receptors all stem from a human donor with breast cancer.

The CDR3 region has the DNA TGCGCCAGCAGCTTGGAACAGGGGGGGCGGGAGACCCAGTACTTC. The encoded protein is CASSLEQGGRETQYF. The chain employs TRBV5-1 and TRBJ2-5, with D maybe TRBD1 (8 bases). Per germline, CDR1 SGHRS and CDR2 YFSETQ. V lost 0 bases and J 5 bases, leaving 14 bases between the germline ends. This CDR3 contains 15 residues.

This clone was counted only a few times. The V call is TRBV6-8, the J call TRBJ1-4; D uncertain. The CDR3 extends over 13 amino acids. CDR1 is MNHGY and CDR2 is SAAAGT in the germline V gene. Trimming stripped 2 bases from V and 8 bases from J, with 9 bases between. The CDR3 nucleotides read TGTGCCAGCAGTTACGAAAGGGCCGAAAAACTGTTTTTT. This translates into CASSYERAEKLFF.

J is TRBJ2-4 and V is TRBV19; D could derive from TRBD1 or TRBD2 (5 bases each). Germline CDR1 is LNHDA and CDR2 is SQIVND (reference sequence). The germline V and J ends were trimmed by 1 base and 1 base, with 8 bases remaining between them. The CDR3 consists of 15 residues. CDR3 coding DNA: TGTGCCAGTAGTATAGGAGGGGAGGCCAAAAACATTCAGTACTTC. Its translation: CASSIGGEAKNIQYF.

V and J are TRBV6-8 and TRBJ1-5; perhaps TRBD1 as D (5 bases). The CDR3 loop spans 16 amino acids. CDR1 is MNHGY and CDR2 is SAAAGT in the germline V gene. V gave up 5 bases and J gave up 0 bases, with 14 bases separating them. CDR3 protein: CASSKEGPYSNQPQHF. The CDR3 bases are TGTGCCAGCAGTAAAGAGGGGCCCTATAGCAATCAGCCCCAGCATTTT.

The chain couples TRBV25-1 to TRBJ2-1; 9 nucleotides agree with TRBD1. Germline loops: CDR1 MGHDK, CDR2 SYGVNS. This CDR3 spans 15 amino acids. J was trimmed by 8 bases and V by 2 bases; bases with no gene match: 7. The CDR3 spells CASSENRGRGHEQFF. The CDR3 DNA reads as TGTGCCAGCAGTGAAAACAGGGGGCGCGGCCATGAGCAGTTCTTC.

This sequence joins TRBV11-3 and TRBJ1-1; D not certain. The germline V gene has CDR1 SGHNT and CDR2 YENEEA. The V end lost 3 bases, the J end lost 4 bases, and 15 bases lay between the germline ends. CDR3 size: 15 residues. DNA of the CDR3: TGTGCCAGCAGCTTTCAGCCGATTGAGTCCACTGAAGCTTTCTTT. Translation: CASSFQPIESTEAFF.

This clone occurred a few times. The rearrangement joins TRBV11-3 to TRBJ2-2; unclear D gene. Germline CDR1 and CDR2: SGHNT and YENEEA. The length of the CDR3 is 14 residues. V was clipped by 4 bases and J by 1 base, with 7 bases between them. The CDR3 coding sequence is TGTGCCAGCAGCTGGGCAGAGAACACCGGGGAGCTGTTTTTT. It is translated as CASSWAENTGELFF.

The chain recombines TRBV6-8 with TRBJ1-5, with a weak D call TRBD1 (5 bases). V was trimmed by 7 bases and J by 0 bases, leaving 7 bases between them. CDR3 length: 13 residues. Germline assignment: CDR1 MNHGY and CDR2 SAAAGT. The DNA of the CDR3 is TGTGCCAGCAAGAGGGGTAGCAATCAGCCCCAGCATTTT. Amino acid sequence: CASKRGSNQPQHF.

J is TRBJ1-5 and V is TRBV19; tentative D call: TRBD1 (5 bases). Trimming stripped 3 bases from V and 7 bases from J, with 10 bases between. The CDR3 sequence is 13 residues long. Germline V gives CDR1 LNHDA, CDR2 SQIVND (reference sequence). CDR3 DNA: TGTGCCAGTAGTATGTCTGGGGGACAGCCCCAGCATTTT. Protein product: CASSMSGGQPQHF.

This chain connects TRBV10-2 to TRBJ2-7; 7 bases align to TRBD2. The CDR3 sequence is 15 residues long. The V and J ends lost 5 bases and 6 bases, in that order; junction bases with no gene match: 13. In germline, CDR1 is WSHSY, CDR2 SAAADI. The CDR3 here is CASSTQPTSVCEQYF. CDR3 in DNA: TGCGCCAGCAGTACCCAACCTACTAGCGTCTGCGAGCAGTACTTC.

CDR3 DNA: TGTGCCAGCAGCTTTAGGGAGGGGCGCCGGAGAAATGAGCAGTTCTTC. This encodes CASSFREGRRRNEQFF. The chain has TRBV11-3 and TRBJ2-1; 7 bases align to TRBD2. V was clipped by 3 bases and J by 7 bases; unmatched bases: 12. The CDR3 has 16 residues. Germline-derived CDR1 and CDR2 are SGHNT and YENEEA.

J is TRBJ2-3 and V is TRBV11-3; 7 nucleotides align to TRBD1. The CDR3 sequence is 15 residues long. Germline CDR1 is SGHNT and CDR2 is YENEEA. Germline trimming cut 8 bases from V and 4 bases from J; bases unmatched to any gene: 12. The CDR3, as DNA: TGTGCCAGCTTATTACAGGGGCATCGTGCAGATACGCAGTATTTT. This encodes CASLLQGHRADTQYF.

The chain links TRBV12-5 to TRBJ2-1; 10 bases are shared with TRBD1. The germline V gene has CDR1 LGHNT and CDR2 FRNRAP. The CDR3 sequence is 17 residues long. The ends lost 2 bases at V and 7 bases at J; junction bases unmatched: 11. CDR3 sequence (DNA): TGTGCTAGTGGTTTGTCCCCCGACAGGGGGCCTGAAAATGAGCAGTTCTTC. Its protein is CASGLSPDRGPENEQFF.